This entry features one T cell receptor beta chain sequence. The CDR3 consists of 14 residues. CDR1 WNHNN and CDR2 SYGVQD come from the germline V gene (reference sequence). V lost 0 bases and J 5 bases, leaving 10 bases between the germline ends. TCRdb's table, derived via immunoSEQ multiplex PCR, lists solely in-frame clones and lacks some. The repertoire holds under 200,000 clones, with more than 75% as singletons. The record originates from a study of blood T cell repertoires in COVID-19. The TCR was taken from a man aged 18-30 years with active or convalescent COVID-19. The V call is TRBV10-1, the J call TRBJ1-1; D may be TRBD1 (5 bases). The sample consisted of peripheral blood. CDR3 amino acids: CASSESGDWTEAFF. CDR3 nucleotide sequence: TGCGCCAGCAGTGAGTCAGGGGATTGGACTGAAGCTTTCTTT.